Listed below are T cell receptor beta chains from one sample, sequenced in a study of blood T cell repertoires in COVID-19. Libraries were prepared by immunoSEQ multiplex PCR; TCRdb keeps only in-frame clonotypes and omits some of them. The sample shows about 180,000 clones, approximately 87% of them seen only once. The sequenced sample consisted of peripheral blood. The receptor source for this set is a woman aged 70-85 years with COVID-19, enrolled during active disease. Each CDR3 is given with its conserved first and last residue. D genes are given only for firm matches. The listing skips clone size in some rows; elsewhere it reads once, few, many or a size class.

V gene: TRBV6-4; clone size: -; CDR3 length: 15; D gene: TRBD1; J gene: TRBJ1-6; CDR3 protein: CASRPGQGSNSPLHF; CDR3 DNA: TGTGCCAGCAGACCGGGACAGGGGTCAAATTCACCCCTCCACTTT
V gene: TRBV11-2; clone size: -; CDR3 length: 14; D gene: -; J gene: TRBJ2-2; CDR3 protein: CASNQGFGTGELFF; CDR3 DNA: TGTGCCAGCAACCAGGGTTTTGGCACCGGGGAGCTGTTTTTT
V gene: TRBV9; clone size: once; CDR3 length: 16; D gene: TRBD1; J gene: TRBJ1-3; CDR3 protein: CASSIGQGMSGNTIYF; CDR3 DNA: TGTGCCAGCAGCATTGGACAGGGGATGTCCGGAAACACCATATATTTT
V gene: TRBV6-5; clone size: -; CDR3 length: 10; D gene: -; J gene: TRBJ1-2; CDR3 protein: CASTQYGYTF; CDR3 DNA: TGTGCCAGCACCCAATATGGCTACACCTTC
V gene: TRBV30; clone size: few; CDR3 length: 12; D gene: TRBD1; J gene: TRBJ2-7; CDR3 protein: CAWLRTGAEQYF; CDR3 DNA: TGTGCCTGGCTCAGAACAGGGGCCGAGCAGTACTTC
V gene: TRBV30; clone size: -; CDR3 length: 14; D gene: TRBD2; J gene: TRBJ2-3; CDR3 protein: CAWSAGGGTDTQYF; CDR3 DNA: TGTGCCTGGAGTGCGGGAGGCGGCACAGATACGCAGTATTTT
V gene: TRBV5-1; clone size: -; CDR3 length: 14; D gene: -; J gene: TRBJ2-1; CDR3 protein: CASSPRDMASEQFF; CDR3 DNA: TGCGCCAGCAGCCCCCGGGACATGGCTAGTGAGCAGTTCTTC
V gene: TRBV9; clone size: few; CDR3 length: 14; D gene: -; J gene: TRBJ2-5; CDR3 protein: CASSGLWSGETQYF; CDR3 DNA: TGTGCCAGCAGCGGCCTTTGGTCAGGGGAGACCCAGTACTTC
V gene: TRBV6-5; clone size: -; CDR3 length: 13; D gene: TRBD1; J gene: TRBJ2-7; CDR3 protein: CASRHRGPYEQYF; CDR3 DNA: TGTGCCAGCAGACACAGGGGGCCCTACGAGCAGTACTTC
V gene: TRBV9; clone size: -; CDR3 length: 15; D gene: TRBD1; J gene: TRBJ2-7; CDR3 protein: CASSPRDRAPREQYF; CDR3 DNA: TGTGCCAGCAGCCCTCGGGACAGGGCCCCTCGAGAGCAGTACTTC
V gene: TRBV2; clone size: -; CDR3 length: 15; D gene: TRBD1; J gene: TRBJ1-5; CDR3 protein: CASSGDRAHNQPQHF; CDR3 DNA: TGTGCCAGCAGTGGGGACAGGGCCCATAATCAGCCCCAGCATTTT
V gene: TRBV5-1; clone size: once; CDR3 length: 15; D gene: TRBD1; J gene: TRBJ2-1; CDR3 protein: CASSPDGTGYNEQFF; CDR3 DNA: TGCGCCAGCAGCCCGGACGGGACAGGGTACAATGAGCAGTTCTTC
V gene: TRBV7-3; clone size: -; CDR3 length: 15; D gene: -; J gene: TRBJ2-5; CDR3 protein: CASSEDSGSGETQYF; CDR3 DNA: TGTGCCAGCAGCGAGGACAGCGGTAGTGGGGAGACCCAGTACTTC
V gene: TRBV5-1; clone size: -; CDR3 length: 16; D gene: TRBD2; J gene: TRBJ2-1; CDR3 protein: CASSPLIVAGGDEQFF; CDR3 DNA: TGCGCCAGCAGCCCCCTAATTGTAGCGGGGGGCGATGAGCAGTTCTTC
V gene: TRBV11-3; clone size: -; CDR3 length: 15; D gene: TRBD2; J gene: TRBJ2-3; CDR3 protein: CASSLPSGSTDTQYF; CDR3 DNA: TGTGCCAGCAGCTTACCTAGCGGGAGTACAGATACGCAGTATTTT
V gene: TRBV4-2; clone size: -; CDR3 length: 14; D gene: -; J gene: TRBJ2-1; CDR3 protein: CASSQVFRENEQFF; CDR3 DNA: TGTGCCAGCAGCCAAGTCTTCAGGGAAAATGAGCAGTTCTTC
V gene: TRBV28; clone size: -; CDR3 length: 13; D gene: TRBD2; J gene: TRBJ2-7; CDR3 protein: CASNSGTSGEQYF; CDR3 DNA: TGTGCCAGCAATTCCGGGACTAGCGGGGAGCAGTACTTC
V gene: TRBV6-1; clone size: -; CDR3 length: 15; D gene: -; J gene: TRBJ2-7; CDR3 protein: CASSEAARLSYEQYF; CDR3 DNA: TGTGCCAGCAGTGAAGCCGCCAGGCTCTCCTACGAGCAGTACTTC
V gene: TRBV5-4; clone size: -; CDR3 length: 16; D gene: -; J gene: TRBJ2-7; CDR3 protein: CASSLGVAEPSYEQYF; CDR3 DNA: TGTGCCAGCAGCTTGGGGGTAGCGGAGCCGAGTTACGAGCAGTACTTC
V gene: TRBV5-6; clone size: -; CDR3 length: 15; D gene: TRBD1; J gene: TRBJ1-1; CDR3 protein: CASSAGTGVNTEAFF; CDR3 DNA: TGTGCCAGCAGCGCCGGGACAGGGGTGAACACTGAAGCTTTCTTT
V gene: TRBV28; clone size: once; CDR3 length: 16; D gene: -; J gene: TRBJ1-4; CDR3 protein: CASSIQQVGAEEKLFF; CDR3 DNA: TGTGCCAGCAGTATTCAACAGGTAGGGGCGGAGGAAAAACTGTTTTTT
V gene: TRBV27; clone size: -; CDR3 length: 16; D gene: TRBD1; J gene: TRBJ1-2; CDR3 protein: CASRPGTGGRGYGYTF; CDR3 DNA: TGTGCCAGCAGACCCGGGACAGGGGGCAGAGGGTATGGCTACACCTTC
V gene: TRBV7-7; clone size: -; CDR3 length: 15; D gene: -; J gene: TRBJ1-3; CDR3 protein: CASSLTQGYGNTIYF; CDR3 DNA: TGTGCTAGCAGCTTGACACAGGGTTATGGAAACACCATATATTTT
V gene: TRBV2; clone size: -; CDR3 length: 16; D gene: TRBD2; J gene: TRBJ2-1; CDR3 protein: CASSELGSGSHNEQFF; CDR3 DNA: TGTGCCAGCAGTGAACTGGGTAGCGGGAGTCACAATGAGCAGTTCTTC
V gene: TRBV28; clone size: few; CDR3 length: 14; D gene: TRBD1; J gene: TRBJ1-5; CDR3 protein: CASRLDRDNQPQHF; CDR3 DNA: TGTGCCAGCAGACTCGACAGGGACAATCAGCCCCAGCATTTT
V gene: TRBV11-3; clone size: -; CDR3 length: 18; D gene: TRBD1; J gene: TRBJ2-7; CDR3 protein: CASSSPLYRDRGGYEQYF; CDR3 DNA: TGTGCCAGCAGCTCACCGCTCTACCGGGACAGGGGAGGCTACGAGCAGTACTTC
V gene: TRBV5-4; clone size: -; CDR3 length: 16; D gene: -; J gene: TRBJ1-6; CDR3 protein: CASSFGDSRYNSPLHF; CDR3 DNA: TGTGCCAGCAGCTTTGGTGACAGCCGGTATAATTCACCCCTCCACTTT
V gene: TRBV18; clone size: few; CDR3 length: 16; D gene: -; J gene: TRBJ1-3; CDR3 protein: CASSPEMDSSGNTIYF; CDR3 DNA: TGTGCCAGCTCACCGGAGATGGACAGCTCTGGAAACACCATATATTTT
V gene: TRBV5-1; clone size: -; CDR3 length: 14; D gene: -; J gene: TRBJ1-2; CDR3 protein: CASSLDRVGYGYTF; CDR3 DNA: TGCGCCAGCAGCTTGGACAGGGTCGGGTATGGCTACACCTTC
V gene: TRBV6-5; clone size: few; CDR3 length: 14; D gene: TRBD1; J gene: TRBJ1-2; CDR3 protein: CASRRTGDGYGYTF; CDR3 DNA: TGTGCCAGCAGACGGACAGGGGACGGCTATGGCTACACCTTC
V gene: TRBV5-1; clone size: -; CDR3 length: 15; D gene: -; J gene: TRBJ2-1; CDR3 protein: CASSPLGSSYNEQFF; CDR3 DNA: TGCGCCAGCAGCCCTCTGGGGAGCTCCTACAATGAGCAGTTCTTC
V gene: TRBV4-3; clone size: -; CDR3 length: 16; D gene: -; J gene: TRBJ1-6; CDR3 protein: CASSQDPRDYNSPLHF; CDR3 DNA: TGCGCCAGCAGCCAAGATCCTCGGGATTACAATTCACCCCTCCACTTT
V gene: TRBV2; clone size: -; CDR3 length: 13; D gene: TRBD2; J gene: TRBJ2-7; CDR3 protein: CASNRGGFGEQYF; CDR3 DNA: TGTGCCAGCAACCGGGGGGGGTTTGGCGAGCAGTACTTC
V gene: TRBV9; clone size: -; CDR3 length: 16; D gene: TRBD2; J gene: TRBJ2-5; CDR3 protein: CASSAPGLAGVETQYF; CDR3 DNA: TGTGCCAGCAGCGCCCCGGGACTAGCGGGAGTGGAGACCCAGTACTTC
V gene: TRBV28; clone size: -; CDR3 length: 15; D gene: -; J gene: TRBJ1-6; CDR3 protein: CASGTQQGTNSPLHF; CDR3 DNA: TGTGCCAGCGGCACGCAACAGGGTACGAATTCACCCCTCCACTTT
V gene: TRBV18; clone size: once; CDR3 length: 15; D gene: -; J gene: TRBJ1-2; CDR3 protein: CASSPRQGTNYGYTF; CDR3 DNA: TGTGCCAGCTCACCAAGGCAGGGAACTAACTATGGCTACACCTTC
V gene: TRBV3-1/TRBV3-2; clone size: -; CDR3 length: 14; D gene: -; J gene: TRBJ1-5; CDR3 protein: CASSQEGQNQPQHF; CDR3 DNA: TGTGCCAGCAGCCAAGAGGGGCAGAATCAGCCCCAGCATTTT
V gene: TRBV13; clone size: -; CDR3 length: 15; D gene: TRBD2; J gene: TRBJ2-7; CDR3 protein: CASSSVAGGTYEQYF; CDR3 DNA: TGTGCCAGCAGCTCCGTAGCGGGAGGAACCTACGAGCAGTACTTC
V gene: TRBV5-6; clone size: -; CDR3 length: 13; D gene: TRBD1; J gene: TRBJ1-4; CDR3 protein: CASSRDSNEKLFF; CDR3 DNA: TGTGCCAGCAGTCGGGACAGCAATGAAAAACTGTTTTTT
V gene: TRBV30; clone size: -; CDR3 length: 14; D gene: TRBD1; J gene: TRBJ1-2; CDR3 protein: CAWRVTGGGHGYTF; CDR3 DNA: TGTGCCTGGAGAGTCACAGGGGGCGGCCATGGCTACACCTTC
V gene: TRBV21-1; clone size: -; CDR3 length: 13; D gene: -; J gene: TRBJ2-5; CDR3 protein: CASSPGLQETQYF; CDR3 DNA: TGTGCCAGCAGTCCGGGACTTCAAGAGACCCAGTACTTC
V gene: TRBV11-2; clone size: -; CDR3 length: 15; D gene: TRBD1; J gene: TRBJ1-5; CDR3 protein: CASSVSGTGGQPQHF; CDR3 DNA: TGTGCCAGCAGCGTATCCGGGACAGGGGGTCAGCCCCAGCATTTT
V gene: TRBV2; clone size: -; CDR3 length: 13; D gene: -; J gene: TRBJ1-4; CDR3 protein: CASSEGRQWKLFF; CDR3 DNA: TGTGCCAGCAGTGAAGGAAGACAGTGGAAACTGTTTTTT
V gene: TRBV19; clone size: -; CDR3 length: 16; D gene: -; J gene: TRBJ2-4; CDR3 protein: CASSIHGDVAKNIQYF; CDR3 DNA: TGTGCCAGTAGTATACACGGGGATGTAGCCAAAAACATTCAGTACTTC
V gene: TRBV11-3; clone size: -; CDR3 length: 14; D gene: -; J gene: TRBJ2-3; CDR3 protein: CASSPGTSTDTQYF; CDR3 DNA: TGTGCCAGCAGCCCCGGGACTAGCACAGATACGCAGTATTTT
V gene: TRBV6-5; clone size: -; CDR3 length: 12; D gene: -; J gene: TRBJ2-5; CDR3 protein: CASSVVVETQYF; CDR3 DNA: TGTGCCAGCTCGGTGGTCGTGGAGACCCAGTACTTC
V gene: TRBV6-5; clone size: -; CDR3 length: 12; D gene: TRBD1; J gene: TRBJ2-7; CDR3 protein: CASSPTGHEQYF; CDR3 DNA: TGTGCCAGCAGCCCGACAGGGCACGAGCAGTACTTC
V gene: TRBV9; clone size: -; CDR3 length: 14; D gene: -; J gene: TRBJ1-5; CDR3 protein: CASSPGRADSPQHF; CDR3 DNA: TGTGCCAGCAGCCCGGGGAGGGCGGATTCGCCCCAGCATTTT
V gene: TRBV15; clone size: -; CDR3 length: 14; D gene: -; J gene: TRBJ2-1; CDR3 protein: CATSSLGSYNEQFF; CDR3 DNA: TGTGCCACCAGCAGTCTAGGTTCCTACAATGAGCAGTTCTTC